This TCR beta chain was recovered during a study of T cell repertoires in ileal Crohn's disease. Time point denoted: neoterminal ileum biopsy at postoperative endoscopy, about 6 months after surgery. With respect to this clone: Its antigen is as yet unknown.

Trimming at V came to 5 bases and at J to 5 bases, leaving 9 bases not matched to a gene. The CDR3 loop spans 16 amino acids. The V gene's germline CDR1 is SGHAT and CDR2 FQNNGV. Study-wide points: Compared with CD4 T cells, sorted CD8 cells carried more expanded clones.

Each sample's TCRB immunosequencing used five hundred nanograms of biopsy DNA. Produced via immunoSEQ multiplex PCR; TCRdb's table is partial and in-frame only. Of approximately 16,000 clones listed, around 72% are singletons. The source of this sequence is an adult with Crohn's disease. The sample consisted of ileal tissue. The V and J genes are TRBV11-2 and TRBJ2-5, with 12 bases aligning to TRBD1. Here the CDR3 DNA reads TGTGCCAGCAGCACCGGGACAGGGGGCGCGGGGGAGACCCAGTACTTC. Translation: CASSTGTGGAGETQYF.